This is a list of T cell receptor beta chains from one sample in a study of shared clonotypes between healthy human individuals. Repertoires were generated with immunoSEQ multiplex PCR, while TCRdb's copy carries only in-frame clones and drops some. The sample lists about 2 million clones, about 95% occurring once. The sequencing sample was made of naive CD8+ T cells sorted from blood. The receptor set was obtained from a man between 18 and 35 years old in good health. The CDR3 runs from the conserved cysteine through the conserved F or W. The order of the fields is J gene, CDR3 length, clone size, D gene, V gene, CDR3 protein, CDR3 DNA. D genes are given only for firm matches. Clone sizes are given selectively: once, few, many, or a class where the clone is expanded.

J: TRBJ2-7; length: 13; size: .; D: TRBD1; V: TRBV28; CDR3: CASEDRVIYEQYF; DNA: TGTGCCAGCGAGGACAGGGTTATCTACGAGCAGTACTTC
J: TRBJ2-1; length: 16; size: .; D: .; V: TRBV10-3; CDR3: CAISESLGPPYNEQFF; DNA: TGTGCCATCAGTGAGTCGCTGGGACCCCCCTACAATGAGCAGTTCTTC
J: TRBJ2-7; length: 15; size: .; D: .; V: TRBV27; CDR3: CASSLYSGALGEQYF; DNA: TGTGCCAGCAGTTTATATTCGGGAGCCCTCGGAGAGCAGTACTTC
J: TRBJ2-1; length: 17; size: .; D: TRBD2; V: TRBV13; CDR3: CASSSGTSGRGADEQFF; DNA: TGTGCCAGCAGCTCTGGGACTAGCGGGAGGGGGGCGGATGAGCAGTTCTTC
J: TRBJ1-1; length: 18; size: .; D: .; V: TRBV6-1; CDR3: CASSEEHSPGPWNTEAFF; DNA: TGTGCCAGCAGTGAAGAGCACTCCCCCGGACCCTGGAACACTGAAGCTTTCTTT
J: TRBJ2-7; length: 14; size: .; D: .; V: TRBV10-3; CDR3: CAISVLRGGDEQYF; DNA: TGTGCCATCAGTGTTTTGAGGGGTGGCGACGAGCAGTACTTC
J: TRBJ1-2; length: 12; size: .; D: .; V: TRBV5-4; CDR3: CASSLGGIGYTF; DNA: TGTGCCAGCAGCTTGGGGGGAATCGGCTACACCTTC
J: TRBJ2-7; length: 15; size: .; D: TRBD1; V: TRBV5-4; CDR3: CASSAGDRGRSEQYF; DNA: TGTGCCAGCAGCGCCGGGGACAGGGGGCGCTCCGAGCAGTACTTC
J: TRBJ2-7; length: 13; size: .; D: .; V: TRBV27; CDR3: CASSETLSYEQYF; DNA: TGTGCCAGCAGCGAGACCCTTTCATACGAGCAGTACTTC
J: TRBJ2-5; length: 15; size: .; D: TRBD2; V: TRBV13; CDR3: CASTLSGRGGETQYF; DNA: TGTGCCAGCACCCTTAGCGGGAGAGGAGGGGAGACCCAGTACTTC
J: TRBJ2-7; length: 15; size: .; D: TRBD2; V: TRBV27; CDR3: CASSFGTSGGYEQYF; DNA: TGTGCCAGCAGTTTTGGCACTAGCGGGGGTTACGAGCAGTACTTC
J: TRBJ2-1; length: 13; size: .; D: .; V: TRBV30; CDR3: CAGGVGSTNEQFF; DNA: TGTGCCGGGGGCGTCGGGAGTACGAATGAGCAGTTCTTC
J: TRBJ2-7; length: 15; size: once; D: TRBD1; V: TRBV5-6; CDR3: CASSSGTGVYYEQYF; DNA: TGTGCCAGCAGCTCAGGGACAGGGGTCTACTACGAGCAGTACTTC
J: TRBJ2-5; length: 16; size: .; D: .; V: TRBV4-1; CDR3: CASSQVHRGQQETQYF; DNA: TGCGCCAGCAGCCAAGTCCACCGGGGGCAGCAAGAGACCCAGTACTTC
J: TRBJ2-2; length: 14; size: .; D: TRBD1; V: TRBV27; CDR3: CASKTLQGAGELFF; DNA: TGTGCCAGCAAAACACTTCAGGGGGCCGGGGAGCTGTTTTTT
J: TRBJ1-5; length: 12; size: .; D: .; V: TRBV10-2; CDR3: CASSEVRQPQHF; DNA: TGCGCCAGCAGTGAGGTAAGGCAGCCCCAGCATTTT
J: TRBJ1-5; length: 14; size: .; D: .; V: TRBV27; CDR3: CASSLSTIGQPQHF; DNA: TGTGCCAGCAGTTTATCTACGATCGGTCAGCCCCAGCATTTT
J: TRBJ2-7; length: 13; size: .; D: .; V: TRBV6-5; CDR3: CASSYSGSYEQYF; DNA: TGTGCCAGCAGTTACTCGGGCAGCTACGAGCAGTACTTC
J: TRBJ1-4; length: 15; size: .; D: .; V: TRBV6-1; CDR3: CASSEFMTGSEKLFF; DNA: TGTGCCAGCAGTGAATTTATGACGGGGAGTGAAAAACTGTTTTTT
J: TRBJ2-3; length: 15; size: .; D: .; V: TRBV9; CDR3: CASSVAPDQVDTQYF; DNA: TGTGCCAGCAGCGTGGCACCAGACCAGGTAGATACGCAGTATTTT
J: TRBJ2-5; length: 15; size: .; D: .; V: TRBV7-9; CDR3: CASSSPDSLQETQYF; DNA: TGTGCCAGCAGCTCCCCCGACAGTCTCCAAGAGACCCAGTACTTC
J: TRBJ2-7; length: 10; size: .; D: TRBD1; V: TRBV6-1; CDR3: CATIQGQQYF; DNA: TGTGCCACCATACAGGGGCAGCAGTACTTC